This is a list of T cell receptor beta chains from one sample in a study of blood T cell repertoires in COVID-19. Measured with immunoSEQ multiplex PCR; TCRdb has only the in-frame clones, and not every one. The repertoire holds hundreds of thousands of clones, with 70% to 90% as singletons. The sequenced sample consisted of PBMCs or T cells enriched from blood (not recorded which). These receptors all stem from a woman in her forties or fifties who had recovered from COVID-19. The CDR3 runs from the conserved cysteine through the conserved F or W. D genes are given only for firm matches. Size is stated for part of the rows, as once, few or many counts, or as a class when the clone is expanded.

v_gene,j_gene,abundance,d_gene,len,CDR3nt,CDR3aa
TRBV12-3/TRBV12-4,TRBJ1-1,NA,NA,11,TGTGCCAGCAGTCCGGGATATGAAGCTTTCTTT,CASSPGYEAFF
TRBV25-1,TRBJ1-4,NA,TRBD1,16,TGTGCCAGCAGGAAATTCAGGGACAGGGCGTATGAAAAACTGTTTTTT,CASRKFRDRAYEKLFF
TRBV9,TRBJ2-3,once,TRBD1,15,TGTGCCAGCAGCGCAGGACAGGGACTCACAGATACGCAGTATTTT,CASSAGQGLTDTQYF
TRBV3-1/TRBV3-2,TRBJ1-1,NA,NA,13,TGTGCCAGCAGCCGCGGCAAGAACACTGAAGCTTTCTTT,CASSRGKNTEAFF
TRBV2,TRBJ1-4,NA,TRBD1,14,TGTGCCAGCGTGGTGGACAGGGGGCGGGAAAAACTGTTTTTT,CASVVDRGREKLFF
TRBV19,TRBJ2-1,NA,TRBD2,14,TGTGCCACCTCCCAGCGGGGACTCTACAATGAGCAGTTCTTC,CATSQRGLYNEQFF
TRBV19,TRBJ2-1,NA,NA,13,TGTGCCAGTAGTCGGGCGGGAACCAATGAGCAGTTCTTC,CASSRAGTNEQFF
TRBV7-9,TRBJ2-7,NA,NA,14,TGTGCCAGCAGCTTAACGGGAGAGTCCTACGAGCAGTACTTC,CASSLTGESYEQYF
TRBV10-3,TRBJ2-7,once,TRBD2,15,TGTGCCACCGCCTCTGGCGGGAGCAGCTCCTACGAGCAGTACTTC,CATASGGSSSYEQYF
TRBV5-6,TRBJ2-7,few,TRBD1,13,TGTGCCAGCAGTTTCGACAGGGACTACGAGCAGTACTTC,CASSFDRDYEQYF
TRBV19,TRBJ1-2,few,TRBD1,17,TGTGCCAGTAGTACAACATTCGGGACAGGGGGCCGGTTGGGCTACACCTTC,CASSTTFGTGGRLGYTF
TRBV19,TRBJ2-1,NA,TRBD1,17,TGTGCCAGTAGTATAGACCGGACAGGGGGGTTCTCGGATGAGCAGTTCTTC,CASSIDRTGGFSDEQFF
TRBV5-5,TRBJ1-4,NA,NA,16,TGTGCCAGCAGCCGGCATGCTGAGGCAACTAATGAAAAACTGTTTTTT,CASSRHAEATNEKLFF
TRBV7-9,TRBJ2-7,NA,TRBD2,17,TGTGCCAGCAGCCCCGAACCACTAGCGGGACCCTCCTACGAGCAGTACTTC,CASSPEPLAGPSYEQYF
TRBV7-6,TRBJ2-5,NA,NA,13,TGTGCCAGCAGCGCGCAAATCCAAGAGACCCAGTACTTC,CASSAQIQETQYF
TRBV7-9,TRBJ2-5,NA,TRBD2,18,TGTGCCAGCAGCTTAATTCCCGGAGCGGGAGGGTCCAAGGGGACCCAGTACTTC,CASSLIPGAGGSKGTQYF
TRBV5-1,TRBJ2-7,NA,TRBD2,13,TGCGCCAGCCGGACTAGCGGCGCCTACGAGCAGTACTTC,CASRTSGAYEQYF
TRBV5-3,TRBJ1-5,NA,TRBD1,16,TGTGCCAGAAGATTACCGGGACAGGTTAACAATCAGCCCCAGCATTTT,CARRLPGQVNNQPQHF
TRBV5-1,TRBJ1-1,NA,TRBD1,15,TGCGCCAGCAGCTGGGGGGACAGGTTAAACACTGAAGCTTTCTTT,CASSWGDRLNTEAFF
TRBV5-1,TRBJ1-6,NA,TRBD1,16,TGCGCCAGCAGCTTCACCACAGGGGGCGAGGGTTCACCCCTCCACTTT,CASSFTTGGEGSPLHF